One TCR beta chain is described in this entry. These data belong to a study of cytomegalovirus exposure and HLA in healthy donors. The PCR employed 60 Vbeta primers together with 13 Jbeta primers. Only in-frame clones appear in the TCRdb table, and some are missing; sequencing was by immunoSEQ multiplex PCR. Of fewer than 110,000 clones listed, 77% are singletons. Between the trimmed V and J ends, which lost 5 bases and 0 bases, there was a span of 6 bases. The CDR3 loop spans 13 amino acids. The V gene's germline CDR1 is MNHEY and CDR2 SVGAGI. V usage is TRBV6-5 and J usage is TRBJ2-3; the D gene is possibly TRBD2 (5 bases). The receptor was isolated from a male donor in good health and CMV-seronegative. Sequencing was carried out using PBMCs. DNA for the CDR3: TGTGCCAGCAGTCGGACTAGCACAGATACGCAGTATTTT. As protein: CASSRTSTDTQYF.